These 9 T cell receptor beta chains were all obtained from the same sample, sequenced in a study of cytomegalovirus exposure and HLA in healthy donors. 60 Vbeta and 13 Jbeta primers were used in PCR. Measured with immunoSEQ multiplex PCR; TCRdb has only the in-frame clones, and not every one. The sample records 110,000 to 150,000 clones, 70% being singletons. Sequencing input: PBMCs. Receptor source: a woman between 55 and 75 years old in good health and CMV-seropositive.

This clone was recorded a few times. The V call is TRBV21-1, the J call TRBJ2-7; TRBD1, the table's D call, lacks a check against the DNA. TRBV21-1 has pseudogene status. The CDR3 has 15 residues. The CDR3 bases are TGTGCCAGCAGCACCGCTCGCAGGCAACTCTACGAGCAGTACTTC. Translated: CASSTARRQLYEQYF.

The chain uses TRBV5-6 and TRBJ2-7; TRBD1 matches 7 bases. V lost 3 bases, J lost 0 bases, and 3 bases stayed unmatched. There are 14 residues in the CDR3. Germline assignment: CDR1 SGHDT and CDR2 YYEEEE. CDR3 nucleotide sequence: TGTGCCAGCAGCTCGACAGGGAGCTCCTACGAGCAGTACTTC. Protein sequence: CASSSTGSSYEQYF. Looking up the rest from reference TRBV5-6 and TRBJ2-7 gives the full variable domain: DAGVTQSPTHLIKTRGQQVTLRCSPKSGHDTVSWYQQALGQGPQFIFQYYEEEERQRGNFPDRFSGHQFPNYSSELNVNALLLGDSALYLCASSSTGSSYEQYFGPGTRLTVT.

This clone has just one count. Additional DNA sequences in this sample encode the identical CDR3. This chain links TRBV9 with TRBJ2-7; no clear D gene. The CDR3 extends over 14 amino acids. V lost 0 bases to trimming and J lost 2 bases, with 9 bases between them. Germline CDR1 SGDLS, CDR2 YYNGEE. In nucleotides, the CDR3 is TGTGCCAGCAGCGTAGATCCGGGTACCTACGAGCAGTACTTC. This codes for CASSVDPGTYEQYF.

This chain uses TRBV2 with TRBJ2-1; D perhaps matches TRBD2 (6 bases). V dropped 4 bases and J dropped 0 bases, with 16 bases sitting between them. Germline CDR1 reads SNHLY; CDR2 reads FYNNEI. The CDR3 covers 17 residues. This CDR3 reads CASSVRDERVSYNEQFF. The CDR3 region has the DNA TGTGCCAGCAGTGTCCGAGACGAGCGGGTCTCCTACAATGAGCAGTTCTTC. Filled out from reference TRBV2 and TRBJ2-1, the complete variable domain reads EPEVTQTPSHQVTQMGQEVILRCVPISNHLYFYWYRQILGQKVEFLVSFYNNEISEKSEIFDDQFSVERPDGSNFTLKIRSTKLEDSAMYFCASSVRDERVSYNEQFFGPGTRLTVL.

The table lists this clone with a count of one. CDR3 nucleotide sequence: TGTGCCAGCGCAAACAGGGATGGGTATGGCTACACCTTC. Translated: CASANRDGYGYTF. The chain employs TRBV6-1 and TRBJ1-2, with a tentative D call TRBD1 (6 bases). V was cut by 8 bases and J by 5 bases, with 15 bases left in between. Germline V gene sequence: CDR1 MNHNS, CDR2 SASEGT. The CDR3 consists of 13 residues.

V usage is TRBV18 and J usage is TRBJ2-1; 7 positions agree with TRBD1. The length of the CDR3 is 14 residues. Trimming removed 1 base from V and 6 bases from J; junction bases left unmatched: 3. Germline CDR1 reads KGHSH; CDR2 reads LQKENI. CDR3 sequence (DNA): TGTGCCAGCTCACCACGGACAGGTGCCAATGAGCAGTTCTTC. Translation: CASSPRTGANEQFF.

The rearrangement joins TRBV29-1 to TRBJ2-3, with D unclear. V dropped 3 bases and J dropped 4 bases, with 11 bases sitting between them. Germline loops: CDR1 SQVTM, CDR2 ANQGSEA. CDR3 size: 13 residues. The CDR3 bases are TGCAGCGTTGATGGGCAGACCGCAGATACGCAGTATTTT. It is translated as CSVDGQTADTQYF.

The CDR3 bases are TGTGCCAGCAGCCCCCGGGGGACAGGAGGCACCGGGGAGCTGTTTTTT. Translated: CASSPRGTGGTGELFF. The rearrangement links TRBV5-8 to TRBJ2-2; TRBD1 matches 8 bases. The V gene's germline CDR1 is SGHTS and CDR2 YDEGEE. The CDR3 spans 16 residues. J lost 4 bases, V lost 4 bases, and 9 bases had no gene match. The variable domain in full, with the rest retrieved from reference TRBV5-8 and TRBJ2-2, is EAGVTQSPTHLIKTRGQQATLRCSPISGHTSVYWYQQALGLGLQFLLWYDEGEERNRGNFPPRFSGRQFPNYSSELNVNALELEDSALYLCASSPRGTGGTGELFFGEGSRLTVL.

J is TRBJ2-3 and V is TRBV11-2; 7 nucleotides match TRBD1. CDR3 length: 15 residues. CDR1 and CDR2 from the germline V gene are SGHAT and FQNNGV. The J segment lost 4 bases and the V segment lost 1 base, leaving 5 bases of the junction unmatched. CDR3 nucleotides: TGTGCCAGCAGCTTAGTCCGACAGGGAGCAGATACGCAGTATTTT. It encodes CASSLVRQGADTQYF. Full variable domain (outside the CDR3, taken from reference TRBV11-2 and TRBJ2-3): EAGVAQSPRYKIIEKRQSVAFWCNPISGHATLYWYQQILGQGPKLLIQFQNNGVVDDSQLPKDRFSAERLKGVDSTLKIQPAKLEDSAVYLCASSLVRQGADTQYFGPGTRLTVL.